These 23 T cell receptor beta chains were all obtained from the same sample, sequenced in a study of T cells after yellow fever vaccination. TCRdb independently ran MiXCR on the 5' RACE reads; one entry per CDR3 protein. The sample includes nearly 350,000 distinct CDR3 sequences, approximately 8% of them seen just once. Sequences were derived from PBMCs, sampled about 49 days after the first yellow fever vaccination. These receptors all come from a man younger than 35 who received the YFV17D yellow fever vaccine.

This clonotype was observed a handful of times. The rearrangement uses TRBV5-1 and TRBJ2-1; D may be TRBD2 (7 bases). This CDR3 is 16 amino acids long. Germline CDR1 reads SGHRS; CDR2 reads YFSETQ. With 4 bases removed from V and 4 bases from J, the gap between germline ends came to 18 bases. The CDR3 coding sequence is TGCGCCAGCAGCCTACTCCCGGGGGGCCAATACAATGAGCAGTTCTTC. Protein: CASSLLPGGQYNEQFF.

In DNA form, the CDR3 reads TGTGCCAGCAGCCGGACCGGGGACCCCTCCTATAATTCACCCCTCCACTTT. It translates to CASSRTGDPSYNSPLHF. J is TRBJ1-6 and V is TRBV6-1; TRBD1 is a possible D gene (5 bases). CDR1 is MNHNS, CDR2 SASEGT, per germline. V dropped 6 bases and J dropped 0 bases, with 15 bases sitting between them. The CDR3 runs 17 residues.

The V gene is TRBV10-2, the J gene TRBJ2-3, with 11 positions matching TRBD1. The CDR3 extends over 17 amino acids. Germline values: CDR1 WSHSY, CDR2 SAAADI. The V segment lost 6 bases and the J segment 3 bases; nucleotides outside the gene matches: 11. Written as DNA, the CDR3 is TGCGCCAGCAGCCACCTTTGGGACAGGGGGGTGACAGATACGCAGTATTTT. This codes for CASSHLWDRGVTDTQYF.

The sample holds a few counts of this clonotype. V is TRBV6-4 and J is TRBJ1-2, with a tentative D call TRBD1 (6 bases). The germline V and J ends were trimmed by 7 bases and 3 bases, with 12 bases remaining between them. Germline V gene lookup returns CDR1 MRHNA and CDR2 SNTAGT. CDR3 length equals 13 residues. CDR3 nucleotides: TGTGCCAGCAACCAGGGGTTGGACTATGGCTACACCTTC. It is translated as CASNQGLDYGYTF.

The chain has TRBV5-4 and TRBJ2-7; D may be TRBD1 (6 bases). Per germline, CDR1 SGHNT and CDR2 YYREEE (reference sequence). The CDR3 length is 14 residues. V lost 5 bases and J lost 5, with 17 bases in between. CDR3 sequence reads: CASRETGTPNEQYF. CDR3 DNA: TGTGCCAGCAGAGAAACAGGGACCCCTAACGAGCAGTACTTC.

This clonotype turned up a few times. V and J are TRBV7-2 and TRBJ2-3; 8 bases fit TRBD2. The CDR3 runs 16 residues. Germline values: CDR1 SGHTA, CDR2 FQGNSA. V trimming: 5 bases; J trimming: 0 bases; junction bases outside the gene matches: 7. The chain's CDR3 is CASSHTSGGSTDTQYF. The CDR3 DNA sequence: TGTGCCAGCAGCCATACTAGCGGCGGGAGCACAGATACGCAGTATTTT.

This clonotype has only a few counts. The V call is TRBV2, the J call TRBJ1-2, with D perhaps matching TRBD1 (5 bases). CDR3 length equals 14 residues. Germline lookup yields CDR1 SNHLY and CDR2 FYNNEI. Trimming pared 1 base from V and 8 bases from J, leaving 14 bases between. CDR3: CASSEVGASLGYTF. As DNA, the CDR3 is TGTGCCAGCAGTGAAGTCGGGGCTTCCCTGGGCTACACCTTC.

This clonotype was observed a few times. The chain couples TRBV9 to TRBJ1-4; possibly TRBD1 for D (5 bases). The CDR3 is 14 residues long. V lost 2 bases and J lost 6, with 11 bases in between. Germline assignment: CDR1 SGDLS and CDR2 YYNGEE. Here the CDR3 DNA reads TGTGCCAGCAGCGTTTCTCAGGGAGATGAAAAACTGTTTTTT. Its protein product is CASSVSQGDEKLFF.

This clonotype was seen ten or more times. The chain combines TRBV24-1 with TRBJ2-5, with D hard to call. The V gene lost 7 bases and the J gene lost 1 base, with 9 bases spanning the gap. Germline loops: CDR1 KGHDR, CDR2 SFDVKD. The CDR3 has 13 amino acids. DNA of the CDR3: TGTGCCACCAGCGGAATATTCCAAGAGACCCAGTACTTC. As protein: CATSGIFQETQYF.

This chain joins TRBV6-9 and TRBJ2-1, with D possibly being TRBD2 (7 bases). This CDR3 spans 16 amino acids. Germline V gives CDR1 MNHGY, CDR2 SVAAGI. With 5 bases removed from V and 2 bases from J, the gap between germline ends came to 16 bases. The DNA for the CDR3 is TGTGCCAGCAGTCTAAGAGGGGGGGGGGCCTACAATGAGCAGTTCTTC. This encodes CASSLRGGGAYNEQFF.

Only a few counts were recorded for this clonotype. The V call is TRBV4-3, the J call TRBJ2-1, with TRBD2 matching over 9 bases. Germline CDR1 LGHNA, CDR2 YSLEER. This CDR3 comprises 19 residues. V shed 1 base, J shed 7 bases, and the junction held 17 bases outside the gene matches. The CDR3 protein is CASSQVRLSGGHHRNEQFF. The CDR3 coding sequence is TGCGCCAGCAGCCAAGTTCGACTAAGCGGGGGGCACCACCGAAATGAGCAGTTCTTC.

In this sample, this clonotype turned up many times. CDR3 sequence (DNA): TGCGCCAGCAGCTTGGCCCCCGGGGTCTACGAGCAGTACTTC. Translated: CASSLAPGVYEQYF. The V gene is TRBV5-1, the J gene TRBJ2-7; a possible D gene is TRBD2 (5 bases). Trimming pared 0 bases from V and 3 bases from J, leaving 10 bases between. This CDR3 has 14 residues. Germline V gives CDR1 SGHRS, CDR2 YFSETQ. Full variable domain (remainder filled in from reference TRBV5-1 and TRBJ2-7): KAGVTQTPRYLIKTRGQQVTLSCSPISGHRSVSWYQQTPGQGLQFLFEYFSETQRNKGNFPGRFSGRQFSNSRSEMNVSTLELGDSALYLCASSLAPGVYEQYFGPGTRLTVT.

This clonotype has more than one count but fewer than ten. The chain is built from TRBV9 and TRBJ2-2; 7 bases match TRBD1. This CDR3 contains 16 residues. V lost 7 bases, J lost 2 bases, and 11 bases stayed unmatched. CDR1 and CDR2 (germline): SGDLS, YYNGEE. CDR3 protein: CASGGGQQLNTGELFF. CDR3 nucleotides: TGTGCCAGCGGTGGGGGACAGCAATTAAACACCGGGGAGCTGTTTTTT.

The gene calls are TRBV7-9 and TRBJ1-2; D is undetermined. Germline V gene lookup returns CDR1 SEHNR and CDR2 FQNEAQ (reference sequence). V dropped 2 bases and J dropped 8 bases, with 18 bases sitting between them. The CDR3 length is 15 residues. The CDR3 DNA follows: TGTGCCAGCAGCTTAATAGCCAGGCCCCCTGGGGGCTACACCTTC. Translated: CASSLIARPPGGYTF. Drawing the rest from reference TRBV7-9 and TRBJ1-2, the complete variable domain is DTGVSQNPRHKITKRGQNVTFRCDPISEHNRLYWYRQTLGQGPEFLTYFQNEAQLEKSRLLSDRFSAERPKGSFSTLEIQRTEQGDSAMYLCASSLIARPPGGYTFGSGTRLTVV.

This clonotype was seen a few times. The rearrangement joins TRBV5-1 to TRBJ2-4; D unclear. Germline V CDR1 and CDR2: SGHRS, YFSETQ. The CDR3 is made up of 14 amino acids. Trimming took off 5 bases at V and 8 bases at J, with 17 bases between the two ends. In nucleotides, the CDR3 is TGCGCCAGCAGTCCTTCCTTGGGTGAGGACATTCAGTACTTC. Protein product: CASSPSLGEDIQYF.

This clonotype was seen a handful of times. CDR3 DNA: TGCGCCAGCAGCTTACCCCCGGGACTAGCGGGGGCGTCGAACACCGGGGAGCTGTTTTTT. Residues: CASSLPPGLAGASNTGELFF. The chain recombines TRBV5-1 with TRBJ2-2; 14 bases map to TRBD2. The CDR3 totals 20 residues. Germline V lookup: CDR1 SGHRS, CDR2 YFSETQ. With 2 bases clipped from V and 0 bases from J, the junction kept 9 bases outside the gene matches. The full variable domain, completed using reference TRBV5-1 and TRBJ2-2, is KAGVTQTPRYLIKTRGQQVTLSCSPISGHRSVSWYQQTPGQGLQFLFEYFSETQRNKGNFPGRFSGRQFSNSRSEMNVSTLELGDSALYLCASSLPPGLAGASNTGELFFGEGSRLTVL.

This clonotype was counted at least ten times. V and J are TRBV28 and TRBJ1-5, with 7 bases aligning to TRBD1. With 5 bases clipped from V and 1 base from J, the junction kept 2 bases outside the gene matches. The CDR3 sequence is 14 residues long. CDR1 is MDHEN, CDR2 SYDVKM, per germline. The CDR3 DNA follows: TGTGCCAGCAGTATCAGGGGGAGCAATCAGCCCCAGCATTTT. It is translated as CASSIRGSNQPQHF.

This clonotype was counted many times. This chain joins TRBV7-2 and TRBJ2-3, with unresolved D. The CDR3 contains 15 residues. Germline V gene sequence: CDR1 SGHTA, CDR2 FQGNSA. V was clipped by 4 bases and J by 0 bases, with 11 bases between them. CDR3 amino acids: CASSSNFISTDTQYF. As DNA, the CDR3 is TGTGCCAGCAGCTCCAATTTTATTAGCACAGATACGCAGTATTTT.

This clonotype was recorded a few times. This chain links TRBV25-1 with TRBJ2-6, with 7 bases that match TRBD2. Germline CDR1 MGHDK, CDR2 SYGVNS. V dropped 3 bases and J dropped 0; count of bases not matched to a gene: 5. The CDR3 contains 17 residues. The CDR3 spells CASSDQAGTSGANVLTF. In DNA form, the CDR3 reads TGTGCCAGCAGTGATCAAGCGGGGACCTCTGGGGCCAACGTCCTGACTTTC.

The rearrangement joins TRBV19 to TRBJ2-1; D remains unclear. V lost 3 bases and J 4 bases, leaving 13 bases between the germline ends. Looked up from germline, CDR1 is LNHDA and CDR2 is SQIVND (reference sequence). This CDR3 is 15 amino acids long. The CDR3 DNA sequence: TGTGCCAGTAGTATCAGTGAACAGAAATACAATGAGCAGTTCTTC. Protein sequence: CASSISEQKYNEQFF.

This clonotype was counted a few times. CDR3 nucleotides: TGTGCCAGCAGTGCGGGACAGGGGTCAGATACGCAGTATTTT. It is translated as CASSAGQGSDTQYF. The chain uses TRBV2 and TRBJ2-3; 10 bases map to TRBD1. The CDR3 consists of 14 residues. V shed 4 bases, J shed 4 bases, and the junction held 2 bases outside the gene matches. Germline assignment: CDR1 SNHLY and CDR2 FYNNEI.

The V and J genes are TRBV20-1 and TRBJ2-7, with 7 bases that match TRBD1. The germline V gene has CDR1 DFQATT and CDR2 SNEGSKA (reference sequence). V dropped 6 bases and J dropped 2; count of bases not matched to a gene: 7. CDR3 length: 13 amino acids. The CDR3 DNA sequence: TGCAGTGCAACCGACAGGGCCACCTACGAGCAGTACGTC. Amino acid sequence: CSATDRATYEQYV.

Only a few counts were recorded for this clonotype. As DNA, the CDR3 is TGTGCCAGCACCCCAAGTCCGCTGCACGAGCAGTACTTC. Its protein product is CASTPSPLHEQYF. The chain recombines TRBV7-2 with TRBJ2-7; no clear D. Germline V gene lookup returns CDR1 SGHTA and CDR2 FQGNSA. This CDR3 contains 13 residues. V dropped 7 bases and J dropped 5 bases, with 15 bases sitting between them.